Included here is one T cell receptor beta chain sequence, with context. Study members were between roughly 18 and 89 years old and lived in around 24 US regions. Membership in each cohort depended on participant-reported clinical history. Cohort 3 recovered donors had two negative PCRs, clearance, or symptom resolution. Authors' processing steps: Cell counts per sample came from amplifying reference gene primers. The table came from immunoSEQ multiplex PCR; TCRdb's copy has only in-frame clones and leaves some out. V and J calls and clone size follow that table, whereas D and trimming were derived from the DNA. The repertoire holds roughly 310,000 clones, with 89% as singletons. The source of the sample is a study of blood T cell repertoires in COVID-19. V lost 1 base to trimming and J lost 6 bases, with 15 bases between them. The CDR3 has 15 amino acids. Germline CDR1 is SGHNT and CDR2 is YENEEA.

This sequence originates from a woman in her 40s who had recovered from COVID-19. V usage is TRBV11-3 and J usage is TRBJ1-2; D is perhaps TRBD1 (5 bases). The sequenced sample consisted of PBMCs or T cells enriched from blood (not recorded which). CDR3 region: CASSLGGRTSHGYTF. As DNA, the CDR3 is TGTGCCAGCAGCTTAGGGGGCAGAACCTCTCATGGCTACACCTTC.